The present TCR beta chain was sequenced within a study of blood T cell repertoires in COVID-19. Study-level background: PBMCs, B-cell-depleted T cells, or T cells were the source of the cDNA or gDNA that made up the material.

Source study methods: Estimates of nucleated cell counts were drawn from the amplification of reference gene primers. Some clones are missing from TCRdb's copy, which holds only in-frame ones; the method was immunoSEQ multiplex PCR. V and J calls plus clone size are reproduced from that table; the DNA served to infer D and trimming. The sample comprises roughly 250,000 clones, approximately 80% of which are singletons, and 4.9% rests with the top ten. This clone occurred once. Germline-derived CDR1 and CDR2 are LNHDA and SQIVND (reference sequence). V lost 4 bases and J lost 1; bases outside the gene matches: 9. The CDR3 is made up of 16 amino acids.

The source material was peripheral blood. The V call is TRBV19, the J call TRBJ2-5; 7 positions match TRBD1. This receptor was identified in a woman of 80 years or more with active or convalescent COVID-19. DNA for the CDR3: TGTGCCAGTAGTAGAGCCCTTGGGACAGCCCAAGAGACCCAGTACTTC. It translates to CASSRALGTAQETQYF.